A selection of T cell receptor beta chains follows, all from one sample in a study of CD8 T cells in Susac syndrome. TCRdb re-analysed the immunoSEQ multiplex PCR reads in MiXCR, keeping a single row per CDR3 protein. The sample contains roughly 200,000 distinct CDR3 sequences, about 95% of which appear only once. Sequencing used CD4+ T cells from PBMCs. The origin of the receptors is a human donor in good health. CDR3s include the opening cysteine and the closing phenylalanine or tryptophan. The D gene is left open where the match is weak. Clone size is shown for a subset of rows, as once, few, many or a class of expanded clone.

j_gene	abundance	d_gene	v_gene	len	CDR3aa	CDR3nt
TRBJ1-5	.	.	TRBV2	16	CASQNAWTDSNQPQHF	TGTGCCAGCCAGAATGCCTGGACCGATAGCAATCAGCCCCAGCATTTT
TRBJ2-1	.	.	TRBV4-1	16	CASSQEGGRLRGEQFF	TGCGCCAGCAGCCAAGAAGGTGGGAGGCTTCGGGGTGAGCAGTTCTTC
TRBJ1-1	.	.	TRBV12-3/TRBV12-4	13	CASTLWLDTEAFF	TGTGCCAGCACCCTCTGGCTTGATACTGAAGCTTTCTTT
TRBJ2-4	.	.	TRBV5-6	14	CASSVQLAWNIQYF	TGTGCCAGCAGCGTACAACTAGCCTGGAACATTCAGTACTTC
TRBJ2-7	.	TRBD2	TRBV13	16	CASRQTSGRAQYEQYF	TGTGCCAGCAGACAAACAAGCGGGAGGGCCCAGTACGAGCAGTACTTC
TRBJ2-7	.	TRBD2	TRBV29-1	14	CSVDTSGSSYEQYF	TGCAGCGTCGATACTAGCGGGAGCTCCTACGAGCAGTACTTC
TRBJ2-5	.	TRBD1	TRBV28	14	CASSFLDRQETQYF	TGTGCCAGCAGTTTTTTGGACAGGCAAGAGACCCAGTACTTC
TRBJ1-1	.	.	TRBV6-5	13	CASTGRLNTEAFF	TGTGCCAGCACGGGCCGATTGAACACTGAAGCTTTCTTT
TRBJ1-2	.	TRBD1	TRBV12-3/TRBV12-4	14	CASTPTGANYGYTF	TGTGCCAGCACCCCGACAGGGGCCAACTATGGCTACACCTTC
TRBJ1-5	.	.	TRBV20-1	15	CSANGLGELNQPQHF	TGCAGTGCAAACGGACTGGGAGAGTTAAATCAGCCCCAGCATTTT
TRBJ2-7	.	.	TRBV28	13	CASSSAGEDEQYF	TGTGCCAGCAGTTCGGCCGGAGAGGACGAGCAGTACTTC
TRBJ2-1	once	TRBD1	TRBV6-5	15	CASRLGTGVYNEQFF	TGTGCCAGCAGACTCGGGACAGGGGTCTACAATGAGCAGTTCTTC
TRBJ1-4	.	.	TRBV28	15	CASSSAGSTNEKLFF	TGTGCCAGCAGTTCGGCAGGATCAACTAATGAAAAACTGTTTTTT
TRBJ2-3	once	.	TRBV28	14	CASSAPSPRGTQYF	TGTGCCAGCAGTGCCCCGAGCCCACGGGGTACGCAGTATTTT
TRBJ2-3	.	TRBD1	TRBV27	16	CASSLLHRGLTDTQYF	TGTGCCAGCAGTTTACTTCACAGGGGTTTAACAGATACGCAGTATTTT
TRBJ2-5	once	TRBD2	TRBV29-1	16	CSVGEGLAGGGETQYF	TGCAGCGTTGGAGAGGGGCTAGCGGGAGGAGGGGAGACCCAGTACTTC
TRBJ1-2	.	TRBD1	TRBV6-5	15	CASSPIPTGGGGYTF	TGTGCCAGCAGCCCTATCCCAACAGGGGGCGGTGGCTACACCTTC
TRBJ2-1	.	.	TRBV7-2	12	CASSGYFNEQFF	TGTGCCAGCAGCGGGTATTTCAATGAGCAGTTCTTC
TRBJ2-1	.	.	TRBV20-1	13	CSASHFPENEQFF	TGCAGTGCTAGTCACTTTCCGGAGAATGAGCAGTTCTTC
TRBJ2-2	once	.	TRBV5-1	12	CASRGPSGELFF	TGCGCCAGCAGGGGACCATCCGGGGAGCTGTTTTTT
TRBJ2-4	.	.	TRBV7-9	14	CASSEQGWGNIQYF	TGTGCCAGCAGCGAGCAGGGTTGGGGAAACATTCAGTACTTC
TRBJ2-5	.	.	TRBV7-2	14	CASSRPGAQETQYF	TGTGCCAGCAGCCGACCCGGGGCACAAGAGACCCAGTACTTC
TRBJ2-4	.	.	TRBV30	14	CAWSNRGYENIQYF	TGTGCCTGGAGCAATAGGGGGTATGAAAACATTCAGTACTTC
TRBJ2-7	.	TRBD2	TRBV6-2/TRBV6-3	14	CASRRLAGTYEQYF	TGTGCCAGCAGACGACTAGCGGGAACGTACGAGCAGTACTTC
TRBJ2-6	few	.	TRBV7-9	13	CASSQFGANVLTF	TGTGCCAGCAGTCAGTTTGGGGCCAACGTCCTGACTTTC
TRBJ2-1	.	TRBD1	TRBV7-3	15	CASSEPGQTYNEQFF	TGTGCCAGCAGCGAACCGGGACAGACCTACAATGAGCAGTTCTTC
TRBJ2-7	once	.	TRBV5-1	11	CASSDSREQYF	TGCGCCAGCAGTGACAGCCGCGAGCAGTACTTC
TRBJ2-1	.	.	TRBV3-1	15	CASSQLSGSYNEQFF	TGTGCCAGCAGCCAACTCTCCGGCTCCTACAATGAGCAGTTCTTC
TRBJ2-3	.	TRBD1	TRBV19	13	CASGERQGHTQYF	TGTGCCAGTGGGGAACGACAGGGCCATACGCAGTATTTT